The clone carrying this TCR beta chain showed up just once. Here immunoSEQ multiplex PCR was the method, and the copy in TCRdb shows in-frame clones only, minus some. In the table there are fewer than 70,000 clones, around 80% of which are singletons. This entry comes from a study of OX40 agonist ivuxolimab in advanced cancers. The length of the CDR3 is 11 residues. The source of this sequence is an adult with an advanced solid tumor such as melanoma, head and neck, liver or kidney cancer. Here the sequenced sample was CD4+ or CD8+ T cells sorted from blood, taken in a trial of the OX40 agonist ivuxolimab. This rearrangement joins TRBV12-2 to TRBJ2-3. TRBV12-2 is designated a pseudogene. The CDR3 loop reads CASCRADTQYF. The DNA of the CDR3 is TGTGCAAGTTGTAGGGCGGATACGCAGTATTTT.